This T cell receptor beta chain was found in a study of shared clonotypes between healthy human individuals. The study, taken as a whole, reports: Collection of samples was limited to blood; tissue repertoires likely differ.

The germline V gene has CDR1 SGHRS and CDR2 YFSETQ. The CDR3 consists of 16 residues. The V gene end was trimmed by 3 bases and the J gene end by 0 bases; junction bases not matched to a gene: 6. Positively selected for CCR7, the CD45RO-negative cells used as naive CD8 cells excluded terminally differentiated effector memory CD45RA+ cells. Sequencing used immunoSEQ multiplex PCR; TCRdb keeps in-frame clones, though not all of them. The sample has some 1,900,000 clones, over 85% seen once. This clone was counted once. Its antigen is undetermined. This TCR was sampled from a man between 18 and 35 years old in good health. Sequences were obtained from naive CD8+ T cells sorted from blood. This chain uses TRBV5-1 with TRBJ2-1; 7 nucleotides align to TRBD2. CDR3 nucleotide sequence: TGCGCCAGCAGCTCAACCCTAGCGGTCTCCTACAATGAGCAGTTCTTC. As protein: CASSSTLAVSYNEQFF.